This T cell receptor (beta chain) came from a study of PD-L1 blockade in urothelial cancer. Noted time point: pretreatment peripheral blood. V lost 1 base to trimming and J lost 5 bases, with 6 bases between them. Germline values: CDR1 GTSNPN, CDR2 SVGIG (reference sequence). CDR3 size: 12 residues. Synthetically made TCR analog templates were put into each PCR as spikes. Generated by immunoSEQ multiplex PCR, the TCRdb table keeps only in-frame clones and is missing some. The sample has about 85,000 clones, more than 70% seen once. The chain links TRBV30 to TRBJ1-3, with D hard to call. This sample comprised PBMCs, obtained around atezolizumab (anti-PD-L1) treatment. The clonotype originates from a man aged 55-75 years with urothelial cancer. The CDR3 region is CAWSDGRNTIYF. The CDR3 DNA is TGTGCCTGGAGTGATGGGCGAAACACCATATATTTT.